The 8 T cell receptor beta chains reported below all come from one sample, sequenced in a study of Graves' ophthalmopathy and Graves' hyperthyroidism. The authors amplified TCR beta CDR3 regions, and they did so from RNA transcripts for repertoire sequencing. Following a first-round RT-PCR that used HTBI primers, a second-round multiplex PCR was carried out. A single record per CDR3 protein comes from TCRdb applying MiXCR to the multiplex PCR reads. The table shows under 400,000 distinct CDR3 sequences, with roughly 15% occurring only once. Specimen: peripheral blood. The receptors here all came from an adult man with Graves' ophthalmopathy.

This clonotype was recorded a few times. This chain joins TRBV20-1 and TRBJ1-1; 7 bases are a match to TRBD1. The CDR3 has 15 amino acids. CDR1 is DFQATT, CDR2 SNEGSKA, per germline (reference sequence). The V segment lost 5 bases and the J segment 1 base; nucleotides outside the gene matches: 10. Here the CDR3 DNA reads TGCAGTGCTCCTTTACAGGGGAGTCAGAACACTGAAGCTTTCTTT. Translating gives CSAPLQGSQNTEAFF.

Many counts were recorded for this clonotype. V gene TRBV12-3 or TRBV12-4 combines with J gene TRBJ2-2, with 8 bases that match TRBD1. V shed 2 bases and J 7 bases; nucleotides not matched to a gene: 9. This CDR3 has 16 amino acids. The CDR3 region has the DNA TGTGCCAGCAGTTTACCCACCGGACAGGGTAACGGGGAGCTGTTTTTT. This sequence encodes CASSLPTGQGNGELFF.

Ten or more counts support this clonotype. This rearrangement joins TRBV12-3 or TRBV12-4 to TRBJ1-5; 10 nucleotides align to TRBD1. The ends lost 5 bases at V and 3 bases at J; junction bases unmatched: 7. The CDR3 has 16 residues. The CDR3 nucleotides are TGTGCCAGCAGTAGGACAGGGGGAAGAATCAATCAGCCCCAGCATTTT. This codes for CASSRTGGRINQPQHF.

This clonotype was detected ten times or more. The J gene is TRBJ2-5, the V gene TRBV7-2; 8 nucleotides line up with TRBD1. CDR1 and CDR2 (germline): SGHTA, FQGNSA. This CDR3 has 14 residues. Trimming took 5 bases from V and 4 from J; bases not matched to a gene: 6. The CDR3 loop is CASSAGTGAETQYF. CDR3 nucleotides: TGTGCCAGCAGCGCAGGGACAGGCGCAGAGACCCAGTACTTC.

Ten or more counts support this clonotype. This chain joins TRBV30 and TRBJ1-5; D may be TRBD1 (6 bases). The CDR3 is 16 amino acids. From germline, CDR1 is GTSNPN and CDR2 SVGIG (reference sequence). Trimming shortened V by 3 bases and J by 5 bases, and 20 bases separated the two germline ends. CDR3 in amino acids: CAWRPRQQGVYQPQHF. The CDR3 coding sequence is TGTGCCTGGAGACCAAGGCAACAGGGAGTTTATCAGCCCCAGCATTTT.

There are a few counts of this clonotype. The chain uses TRBV4-3 and TRBJ2-2, with D possibly TRBD2 on 5 matching bases. This CDR3 has 15 amino acids. The V end was cut by 0 bases, the J end by 4 bases, with 9 bases between. Germline V gives CDR1 LGHNA, CDR2 YSLEER. The CDR3 reads CASSQDLGATGELFF. In DNA form, the CDR3 reads TGCGCCAGCAGCCAAGACTTGGGAGCCACCGGGGAGCTGTTTTTT.

This clonotype was observed many times. The rearrangement joins TRBV19 to TRBJ2-7, with a possible D match to TRBD1 (6 bases). The germline V gene encodes CDR1 LNHDA and CDR2 SQIVND (reference sequence). This CDR3 is built from 13 residues. The germline V and J ends were trimmed by 5 bases and 2 bases, with 10 bases remaining between them. The CDR3 nucleotides read TGTGCCAGTAGTTGGGACATCACCTACGAGCAGTACTTC. Protein product: CASSWDITYEQYF.

This clonotype was counted at least ten times. The CDR3, as DNA: TGTGCCAGTAGTATATCCCGGACAGAAAACACTCGCTATGGCTACACCTTC. Translating it yields CASSISRTENTRYGYTF. The V call is TRBV19, the J call TRBJ1-2, with D tentatively TRBD1 (6 bases). The CDR3 has 17 amino acids. In germline, CDR1 is LNHDA, CDR2 SQIVND (reference sequence). Trimming left V 2 bases short and J 4 bases short, with 20 bases between.